This TCR beta chain came from a study of T cell responses to AZD1222 COVID-19 vaccine. Generated by immunoSEQ multiplex PCR, the TCRdb table keeps only in-frame clones and is missing some. The table has about 93,000 clones, 88% seen once. The receptor was isolated from an adult in good health. The source was peripheral blood, collected on day 0 of AZD1222 vaccination.

The CDR3 nucleotides are TGTGCCAGCAGCCGCGGACAGGCCGTAAGGGACACTGAAGCTTTCTTT. Its translation is CASSRGQAVRDTEAFF. The chain recombines TRBV11-1 with TRBJ1-1, with 7 bases aligning to TRBD1. The length of the CDR3 is 16 residues. With 5 bases clipped from V and 3 bases from J, the junction kept 12 bases outside the gene matches. The germline V gene encodes CDR1 SGHAT and CDR2 FQDESV (reference sequence).